The 25 T cell receptor beta chains in this list originate from one sample, sequenced in a study of cytomegalovirus exposure and HLA in healthy donors. Use of 60 Vbeta and 13 Jbeta primers characterized the PCR. TCRdb keeps only in-frame clones here, not all; method: immunoSEQ multiplex PCR. The sample lists about 87,000 clones; less than 80% were seen once. Sequencing used PBMCs. The receptors here all came from a man younger than 40 in good health and CMV-seropositive.

The V call is TRBV28, the J call TRBJ2-3; 7 bases align to TRBD1. In germline, CDR1 is MDHEN, CDR2 SYDVKM. J lost 6 bases, V lost 1 base, and 19 bases had no gene match. The CDR3 is 19 residues long. CDR3 DNA sequence: TGTGCCAGCAGTTTATTATTCGGGGAGACAGGGAATCACGGGGATACGCAGTATTTT. It translates to CASSLLFGETGNHGDTQYF.

The chain links TRBV28 to TRBJ1-2; 10 bases align to TRBD1. Germline trimming cut 5 bases from V and 8 bases from J; bases unmatched to any gene: 8. CDR1 and CDR2 (germline): MDHEN, SYDVKM. There are 14 residues in the CDR3. The CDR3 here is CASSPFDRGLGYTF. The CDR3 DNA reads TGTGCCAGCAGTCCCTTCGACAGGGGGCTAGGCTACACCTTC.

This clone was seen more than once but under ten times. This sequence joins TRBV27 and TRBJ2-7; possibly TRBD1 for D (6 bases). CDR3 size: 13 residues. Trimming took off 2 bases at V and 4 bases at J, with 9 bases between the two ends. CDR1 and CDR2 (germline): MNHEY, SMNVEV (reference sequence). As DNA, the CDR3 is TGTGCCAGCAGTTTACGGCAGGGGTACGAGCAGTACTTC. Translation: CASSLRQGYEQYF.

The chain employs TRBV6-1 and TRBJ2-7, with 7 bases identical to TRBD1. This CDR3 has 14 residues. Germline trimming cut 6 bases from V and 5 bases from J; bases unmatched to any gene: 10. The V gene's germline CDR1 is MNHNS and CDR2 SASEGT. The CDR3 sequence is CASRANTGVHEQYF. The CDR3 nucleotides read TGTGCCAGCAGGGCTAATACAGGGGTCCACGAGCAGTACTTC.

The V and J genes are TRBV19 and TRBJ1-6; possibly TRBD1 for D (6 bases). The germline V gene encodes CDR1 LNHDA and CDR2 SQIVND (reference sequence). There are 14 residues in the CDR3. Trimming shortened V by 4 bases and J by 8 bases, and 12 bases separated the two germline ends. The CDR3 DNA reads as TGTGCCAGTAGTAAATTACAGGGTGATTCACCCCTCCACTTT. Translating it yields CASSKLQGDSPLHF. The full variable domain, completed using reference TRBV19 and TRBJ1-6, is DGGITQSPKYLFRKEGQNVTLSCEQNLNHDAMYWYRQDPGQGLRLIYYSQIVNDFQKGDIAEGYSVSREKKESFPLTVTSAQKNPTAFYLCASSKLQGDSPLHFGNGTRLTVT.

The V gene is TRBV5-4, the J gene TRBJ2-3, with 8 bases that match TRBD2. Germline V gives CDR1 SGHNT, CDR2 YYREEE (reference sequence). Trimming removed 5 bases from V and 5 bases from J; junction bases left unmatched: 4. CDR3 length: 13 amino acids. CDR3 sequence (DNA): TGTGCCAGCAGACCGGGGGGGCTAGATACGCAGTATTTT. Protein sequence: CASRPGGLDTQYF.

J is TRBJ2-7 and V is TRBV6-1; 7 nucleotides align to TRBD2. The CDR3 contains 13 residues. Germline values: CDR1 MNHNS, CDR2 SASEGT. V was pared by 7 bases and J by 3 bases, with 6 bases of the junction left unmatched. The CDR3: CASKAGDFYEQYF. The DNA for the CDR3 is TGTGCCAGCAAGGCGGGGGACTTCTACGAGCAGTACTTC.

This chain links TRBV4-3 with TRBJ2-2; 7 positions agree with TRBD1. Germline-derived CDR1 and CDR2 are LGHNA and YSLEER. The length of the CDR3 is 18 residues. After removal of 0 bases from V and 1 base from J, the junction contained 8 bases not matched to a gene. The DNA of the CDR3 is TGCGCCAGCAGCCAAGATAACCGACAGGGCTGGAACACCGGGGAGCTGTTTTTT. This codes for CASSQDNRQGWNTGELFF.

The chain joins TRBV9 to TRBJ2-7; 8 nucleotides match TRBD1. The CDR3 length is 16 residues. Germline-derived CDR1 and CDR2 are SGDLS and YYNGEE. V shed 4 bases and J 0 bases; nucleotides not matched to a gene: 9. CDR3 nucleotides: TGTGCCAGCAGCCCGACAGGGGTGGGGAGCTCCTACGAGCAGTACTTC. It translates to CASSPTGVGSSYEQYF. Based on the CDR3 plus reference TRBV9 and TRBJ2-7, the full variable domain is DSGVTQTPKHLITATGQRVTLRCSPRSGDLSVYWYQQSLDQGLQFLIQYYNGEERAKGNILERFSAQQFPDLHSELNLSSLELGDSALYFCASSPTGVGSSYEQYFGPGTRLTVT.

The CDR3 here is CASSQETGAHTEAFF. CDR3 sequence (DNA): TGCGCCAGCAGCCAAGAAACAGGAGCTCACACTGAAGCTTTCTTT. The gene calls are TRBV4-3 and TRBJ1-1, with D possibly being TRBD1 (5 bases). The germline gives CDR1 LGHNA, CDR2 YSLEER. The CDR3 consists of 15 residues. V was shortened by 0 bases and J by 3 bases, with 11 bases between the two germline ends.

The chain has TRBV10-3 and TRBJ2-7, with TRBD1 identical over 11 bases. The CDR3 has 14 amino acids. Germline CDR1 is ENHRY and CDR2 is SYGVKD. V gave up 11 bases and J gave up 4 bases; unmatched junction bases: 10. Here the CDR3 reads CASRPDRGPYEQYF. Here the CDR3 DNA reads TGTGCCTCGCGCCCGGACAGGGGGCCGTACGAGCAGTACTTC.

V is TRBV19 and J is TRBJ1-5; a weak D match, TRBD1 (5 bases). CDR1 is LNHDA, CDR2 SQIVND, per germline (reference sequence). V was cut by 8 bases and J by 4 bases, with 15 bases left in between. The CDR3 is 14 residues long. CDR3 protein: CASSPWQGNQPQHF. In nucleotides, the CDR3 is TGTGCCAGTTCCCCGTGGCAGGGAAATCAGCCCCAGCATTTT.

The chain couples TRBV27 to TRBJ1-1; D not resolved. Looked up from germline, CDR1 is MNHEY and CDR2 is SMNVEV (reference sequence). The CDR3 consists of 12 residues. V gave up 4 bases and J gave up 5 bases, with 8 bases separating them. CDR3 amino acids: CASSSPYTEAFF. CDR3 nucleotides: TGTGCCAGCAGTTCTCCTTATACTGAAGCTTTCTTT.

The rearrangement links TRBV18 to TRBJ1-1; D is perhaps TRBD1 (6 bases). The V gene's germline CDR1 is KGHSH and CDR2 LQKENI. The CDR3 has 15 amino acids. V lost 3 bases to trimming and J lost 5 bases, with 16 bases between them. CDR3 DNA: TGTGCCAGCTCACCTTTCAGGGGAGTACGGACTGAAGCTTTCTTT. Residues: CASSPFRGVRTEAFF. Based on the CDR3 plus reference TRBV18 and TRBJ1-1, the full variable domain is NAGVMQNPRHLVRRRGQEARLRCSPMKGHSHVYWYRQLPEEGLKFMVYLQKENIIDESGMPKERFSAEFPKEGPSILRIQQVVRGDSAAYFCASSPFRGVRTEAFFGQGTRLTVV.

The chain is built from TRBV30 and TRBJ2-3; TRBD2 matches 9 bases. CDR3 length: 17 residues. CDR1 GTSNPN and CDR2 SVGIG come from the germline V gene (reference sequence). V shed 4 bases and J 4 bases; nucleotides not matched to a gene: 15. The CDR3 sequence is CAWILISEREAPDTQYF. In DNA, the CDR3 is TGTGCCTGGATCTTGATCAGCGAGCGGGAGGCTCCAGATACGCAGTATTTT.

The V call is TRBV4-2, the J call TRBJ2-5, with D maybe TRBD1 (6 bases). The J call may be incorrect, as the DNA end agrees better with TRBJ2-7. This CDR3 comprises 14 residues. The germline CDR1 and CDR2 sequences are LGHNA and YNFKEQ. CDR3 nucleotides: TGTGCCAGCAGCCTTCTCGGGACACAGAGCGAGCAGTACTTC. This translates into CASSLLGTQSEQYF.

This rearrangement joins TRBV5-1 to TRBJ2-3; D perhaps matches TRBD1 (6 bases). The CDR3 runs 14 residues. Germline V gene sequence: CDR1 SGHRS, CDR2 YFSETQ. Trimming shortened V by 4 bases and J by 2 bases, and 11 bases separated the two germline ends. The CDR3 sequence is CASSTRDNTDTQYF. CDR3 DNA: TGCGCCAGCAGCACCCGGGACAACACAGATACGCAGTATTTT. Variable domain in full (rest from reference TRBV5-1 and TRBJ2-3): KAGVTQTPRYLIKTRGQQVTLSCSPISGHRSVSWYQQTPGQGLQFLFEYFSETQRNKGNFPGRFSGRQFSNSRSEMNVSTLELGDSALYLCASSTRDNTDTQYFGPGTRLTVL.

The V call is TRBV20-1, the J call TRBJ2-5; D gene ambiguous. This CDR3 has 11 amino acids. The germline gives CDR1 DFQATT, CDR2 SNEGSKA (reference sequence). Between the trimmed V and J ends, which lost 5 bases and 2 bases, there was a span of 6 bases. Here the CDR3 reads CSAQQQETQYF. Written as DNA, the CDR3 is TGCAGTGCTCAACAGCAAGAGACCCAGTACTTC.

The rearrangement uses TRBV7-3 and TRBJ1-1; 9 positions agree with TRBD1. Germline CDR1 reads SGHTA; CDR2 reads FQGTGA. The junction had 5 bases not matched to a gene; V was cut back by 5 bases and J by 4 bases. This CDR3 contains 14 residues. For the CDR3, the DNA is TGTGCCAGCAGCCCCCAGGGACAGGGCACTGAAGCTTTCTTT. It is translated as CASSPQGQGTEAFF.

This chain links TRBV11-2 with TRBJ2-7, with a weak D call TRBD2 (5 bases). The CDR3 runs 15 residues. The V gene's germline CDR1 is SGHAT and CDR2 FQNNGV. Trimming cost V 1 base and J 3 bases, with 13 bases left between them. CDR3 in amino acids: CASSLGRGSYYEQYF. CDR3 coding DNA: TGTGCCAGCAGCTTAGGTCGGGGATCTTACTACGAGCAGTACTTC. The entire variable domain, with the rest obtained from reference TRBV11-2 and TRBJ2-7, is as follows: EAGVAQSPRYKIIEKRQSVAFWCNPISGHATLYWYQQILGQGPKLLIQFQNNGVVDDSQLPKDRFSAERLKGVDSTLKIQPAKLEDSAVYLCASSLGRGSYYEQYFGPGTRLTVT.

The CDR3 DNA sequence: TGTGCCAGCAGTTACTCGACCGGGTACCAAGAGACCCAGTACTTC. Its translation: CASSYSTGYQETQYF. This chain links TRBV6-5 with TRBJ2-5; D gene uncertain. Germline loops: CDR1 MNHEY, CDR2 SVGAGI. The CDR3 spans 15 residues. V was shortened by 0 bases and J by 0 bases, with 8 bases between the two germline ends.

J is TRBJ1-5 and V is TRBV15; the match to TRBD1 covers 7 bases. V gave up 0 bases and J gave up 1 base; unmatched junction bases: 6. Germline V gives CDR1 LNHNV, CDR2 YYDKDF (reference sequence). The CDR3 covers 17 residues. The CDR3 loop is CATSRDGGGQSNQPQHF. CDR3 sequence (DNA): TGTGCCACCAGCAGAGATGGAGGGGGACAGAGCAATCAGCCCCAGCATTTT. The whole variable domain, remainder taken from reference TRBV15 and TRBJ1-5, is DAMVIQNPRYQVTQFGKPVTLSCSQTLNHNVMYWYQQKSSQAPKLLFHYYDKDFNNEADTPDNFQSRRPNTSFCFLDIRSPGLGDTAMYLCATSRDGGGQSNQPQHFGDGTRLSIL.

This clone was seen a handful of times. The rearrangement links TRBV11-2 to TRBJ2-3; D is undetermined. This CDR3 region has 15 residues. Trimming took 5 bases from V and 2 from J, leaving 14 bases between them. In germline, CDR1 is SGHAT, CDR2 FQNNGV. The CDR3 here is CASSARLESTDTQYF. In nucleotides, the CDR3 is TGTGCCAGCAGCGCCCGACTGGAATCCACAGATACGCAGTATTTT. Together with reference TRBV11-2 and TRBJ2-3, the CDR3 gives the full variable domain: EAGVAQSPRYKIIEKRQSVAFWCNPISGHATLYWYQQILGQGPKLLIQFQNNGVVDDSQLPKDRFSAERLKGVDSTLKIQPAKLEDSAVYLCASSARLESTDTQYFGPGTRLTVL.

The J gene is TRBJ2-5, the V gene TRBV19; 9 bases match TRBD1. With 5 bases clipped from V and 4 bases from J, the junction kept 11 bases outside the gene matches. Germline V gene sequence: CDR1 LNHDA, CDR2 SQIVND (reference sequence). This CDR3 is built from 16 residues. The CDR3 is CASSPPGTGLGETQYF. In nucleotides, the CDR3 is TGTGCCAGTAGTCCCCCGGGGACAGGGCTGGGAGAGACCCAGTACTTC.

This chain joins TRBV2 and TRBJ1-2; D not resolved. Deletions cut 3 bases from V and 2 bases from J, with 16 bases between. From germline, CDR1 is SNHLY and CDR2 FYNNEI. This CDR3 has 16 amino acids. The CDR3: CASSDLGGSANYGYTF. The CDR3 nucleotides read TGTGCCAGCAGTGACCTAGGAGGGAGCGCCAACTATGGCTACACCTTC.